This T cell receptor (beta chain) emerged from a study of blood T cell repertoires in COVID-19. Overall study context: Sites across the United States, Italy and Spain contributed samples from acute and convalescent COVID-19. T cells, B-cell-depleted T cells, or PBMCs provided the cDNA or gDNA that served as material.

Data came from immunoSEQ multiplex PCR; TCRdb stores just in-frame clones and leaves some out. The data contain about 260,000 clones, 70% to 90% of them singletons. Seattle cases were enrolled at active infection and followed longitudinally. Germline CDR1 is LGHNA and CDR2 is YSLEER. Trimming removed 3 bases from V and 2 bases from J; junction bases left unmatched: 23. The CDR3 spans 21 residues. Sequencing was done on a sample of peripheral blood. The receptor's source is a woman aged 60-75 years with COVID-19, enrolled during active disease. The rearrangement joins TRBV4-3 to TRBJ2-7, with 9 bases lining up with TRBD2. CDR3 bases: TGCGCCAGCAGCCAGCCCGGCCCCCGGGGGTCGGAAGCGGGAGGTACCTACGAGCAGTACTTC. Protein product: CASSQPGPRGSEAGGTYEQYF.